What follows is one T cell receptor (beta chain) and its context. The antigen is undetermined. Naive CD8 populations comprised CD45RO-negative cells positively selected for CCR7, excluding terminally differentiated effector memory CD45RA+ cells. V lost 4 bases to trimming and J lost 6 bases; unmatched junction nucleotides: 4. CDR1 and CDR2 from the germline V gene are LNHDA and SQIVND (reference sequence). This CDR3 has 14 residues. The sample belongs to a study of shared clonotypes between healthy human individuals. Study-wide findings and caveats: Among non-shared clonotypes, generation probabilities were lower than among those shared by all four donors.

Template for every sorted-subset replicate PCR totaled roughly 200 ng DNA, 25,000 to 35,000 T cell genomes. Libraries were prepared by immunoSEQ multiplex PCR; TCRdb keeps only in-frame clonotypes and omits some of them. The data show around 1.9 million clones, with about 93% seen just once and more than 1.5% held by the top ten. Sequencing was done on a sample of naive CD8+ T cells from PBMCs. The chain joins TRBV19 to TRBJ1-5, with 9 bases lining up with TRBD1. This receptor was identified in a man aged 18-30 years in good health. Some clones in this sample may be carry-over from other donors' samples. The CDR3 bases are TGTGCCAGTAGTAACAGGGGGCTTATTCAGCCCCAGCATTTT. Translating it yields CASSNRGLIQPQHF.